One sample yielded the 30 T cell receptor beta chains listed below, sequenced in a study of T cells in Graves' hyperthyroidism and ophthalmopathy. RNA transcripts yielded amplified TCR beta CDR3 regions. HTBI primers drove first-round RT-PCR of the TCR CDR3. TCRdb called the multiplex PCR reads again in MiXCR, with one record for every CDR3 protein. The sample holds fewer than 450,000 distinct CDR3 sequences, roughly 15% seen once. The sample taken for sequencing was blood. The source is a woman younger than 45 with Graves' hyperthyroidism that later progressed to Graves' ophthalmopathy.

This clonotype was found many times. The genes are TRBV29-1 and TRBJ2-1, with D perhaps TRBD2 (6 bases). The V end lost 5 bases, the J end lost 0 bases, and 11 bases lay between the germline ends. Per the germline V gene, CDR1 is SQVTM and CDR2 is ANQGSEA. CDR3 size: 14 residues. This CDR3 reads CSVSPGSSYNEQFF. Written as DNA, the CDR3 is TGCAGCGTTTCCCCCGGGAGCTCCTACAATGAGCAGTTCTTC.

This clonotype was seen repeatedly, ten times or more. This chain connects TRBV3-1 to TRBJ1-1, with no clear D. This CDR3 contains 12 residues. V was cut by 4 bases and J by 6 bases, with 9 bases left in between. CDR1 is LGHDT and CDR2 is YNNKEL in the germline V gene (reference sequence). CDR3 bases: TGTGCCAGCAGCCCCGGATACGCTGAAGCTTTCTTT. Translation: CASSPGYAEAFF.

The V call is TRBV4-1, the J call TRBJ2-1; TRBD2 matches 7 bases. V shed 3 bases and J 7 bases; nucleotides not matched to a gene: 6. Germline V CDR1 and CDR2: MGHRA, YSYEKL. The length of the CDR3 is 14 residues. CDR3: CASSQGPGGNEQFF. CDR3 DNA: TGCGCCAGCAGCCAGGGACCCGGGGGGAATGAGCAGTTCTTC.

This clonotype has ten or more counts. The V gene is TRBV11-2, the J gene TRBJ2-1; 11 bases align to TRBD2. In germline, CDR1 is SGHAT, CDR2 FQNNGV. The CDR3 covers 13 residues. The V and J ends lost 4 bases and 7 bases, in that order; junction bases with no gene match: 0. CDR3 nucleotide sequence: TGTGCCAGCAGCTGGACTAGCGGGAATGAGCAGTTCTTC. The encoded protein is CASSWTSGNEQFF. Filled out from reference TRBV11-2 and TRBJ2-1, the complete variable domain reads EAGVAQSPRYKIIEKRQSVAFWCNPISGHATLYWYQQILGQGPKLLIQFQNNGVVDDSQLPKDRFSAERLKGVDSTLKIQPAKLEDSAVYLCASSWTSGNEQFFGPGTRLTVL.

The rearrangement uses TRBV12-3 or TRBV12-4 and TRBJ1-4; possibly TRBD1 for D (6 bases). V lost 4 bases and J lost 5, with 20 bases in between. This CDR3 contains 17 residues. Written as DNA, the CDR3 is TGTGCCAGCAGTTATGAGGTCGGGGGCAGCTCCAATGAAAAACTGTTTTTT. Amino acids: CASSYEVGGSSNEKLFF.

Comment on this clonotype: Sequence at one end of the junction differs from germline and may be a read error. The rearrangement joins TRBV5-1 to TRBJ1-1; 9 bases map to TRBD1. Germline CDR1 SGHRS, CDR2 YFSETQ. CDR3 length: 13 residues. In nucleotides, the CDR3 is TGCGCCAGCAGATTGGCCGGGGACAGGGTAGCTTTCTTT. Amino acid sequence: CASRLAGDRVAFF.

This clonotype was observed many times. J is TRBJ2-5 and V is TRBV7-6; D might be TRBD2 (6 bases). V lost 3 bases and J 5 bases, leaving 19 bases between the germline ends. Germline V gene data show CDR1 as SGHVS and CDR2 as FNYEAQ. The length of the CDR3 is 16 residues. The CDR3 spells CASSLEPPGVAETQYF. CDR3 DNA sequence: TGTGCCAGCAGCTTGGAGCCCCCGGGAGTCGCTGAGACCCAGTACTTC.

This clonotype was counted ten times or more. The chain combines TRBV18 with TRBJ2-7; D is perhaps TRBD1 (5 bases). Trimming shortened V by 4 bases and J by 3 bases, and 7 bases separated the two germline ends. The germline V gene encodes CDR1 KGHSH and CDR2 LQKENI. The CDR3 runs to 12 residues. The CDR3 sequence is CASSQTDYEQYF. CDR3 DNA: TGTGCCAGCTCACAGACAGACTACGAGCAGTACTTC.

This chain connects TRBV5-6 to TRBJ1-1; no clear D gene. CDR3 length equals 12 residues. Trimming left V 0 bases short and J 11 bases short, with 11 bases between. Germline values: CDR1 SGHDT, CDR2 YYEEEE. CDR3 sequence reads: CASSLVGRTAFF. In nucleotides, the CDR3 is TGTGCCAGCAGCTTGGTAGGGAGAACGGCTTTCTTT.

This clonotype turned up a few times. The chain carries TRBV27 and TRBJ2-5; no reliable D call. Trimming removed 0 bases at V and 7 bases at J, with 9 bases between. Germline loops: CDR1 MNHEY, CDR2 SMNVEV (reference sequence). The CDR3 length is 13 residues. Written as DNA, the CDR3 is TGTGCCAGCAGTTTATCGCCCCCGGGGACCCAGTACTTC. Protein sequence: CASSLSPPGTQYF.

This clonotype showed up many times. This chain joins TRBV28 and TRBJ2-7; D call uncertain. Looked up from germline, CDR1 is MDHEN and CDR2 is SYDVKM. The CDR3 loop spans 18 amino acids. Trimming took 2 bases from V and 3 from J, leaving 23 bases between them. CDR3 region: CASSLGTTNPRRFYEQYF. The CDR3 nucleotides read TGTGCCAGCAGTTTAGGTACAACGAATCCACGCCGATTCTACGAGCAGTACTTC.

This clonotype has a count of ten or more. The chain couples TRBV28 to TRBJ1-5; no clear D. The CDR3 is 14 amino acids. V shed 6 bases and J shed 1 base, with 10 bases lying between them. Germline V CDR1 and CDR2: MDHEN, SYDVKM. The CDR3 spells CASRGFLSNQPQHF. As DNA, the CDR3 is TGTGCCAGCAGGGGGTTTTTGAGCAATCAGCCCCAGCATTTT.

This chain's CDR3 is CASTDRALTYEQYF. The CDR3 coding sequence is TGTGCCAGCACCGACAGGGCTCTAACCTACGAGCAGTACTTC. The J gene is TRBJ2-7, the V gene TRBV6-1, with TRBD1 identical over 7 bases. The CDR3 is made up of 14 amino acids. CDR1 is MNHNS and CDR2 is SASEGT in the germline V gene. Trimming at V came to 7 bases and at J to 2 bases, leaving 8 bases not matched to a gene.

This clonotype was seen more than once but under ten times. The J gene is TRBJ2-1, the V gene TRBV6-5; 9 bases agree with TRBD2. J lost 4 bases, V lost 2 bases, and 6 bases had no gene match. Germline values: CDR1 MNHEY, CDR2 SVGAGI. The CDR3 consists of 16 residues. CDR3 loop: CASSYRSSGIYNEQFF. The CDR3 DNA sequence: TGTGCCAGCAGTTACCGGTCTAGCGGGATTTACAATGAGCAGTTCTTC.

This clonotype was recorded at least ten times. The CDR3 DNA sequence: TGCAGTGCACGTCCACTAGCGGGGGTCCAGGATACGCAGTATTTT. Its translation: CSARPLAGVQDTQYF. The chain uses TRBV20-1 and TRBJ2-3; 11 nucleotides align to TRBD2. This CDR3 spans 15 amino acids. The trim removed 6 bases at V and 6 bases at J, leaving 11 bases unmatched. CDR1 is DFQATT, CDR2 SNEGSKA, per germline (reference sequence).

At least ten counts were recorded for this clonotype. The chain couples TRBV20-1 to TRBJ2-1; tentative D call: TRBD2 (6 bases). The V gene lost 1 base and the J gene lost 9 bases, with 22 bases spanning the gap. The CDR3 sequence is 16 residues long. CDR1 is DFQATT and CDR2 is SNEGSKA in the germline V gene (reference sequence). The CDR3 here is CSARGSGSGLRGEQFF. DNA for the CDR3: TGCAGTGCTAGAGGGTCGGGTTCAGGTTTGCGGGGTGAGCAGTTCTTC.

Comment on this clonotype: Given a much more abundant clone one base away, this may be a read error. V and J are TRBV6-1 and TRBJ2-5; 14 bases agree with TRBD2. With V trimmed by 8 bases and J by 4 bases, 6 bases remained unmatched. CDR1 and CDR2 from the germline V gene are MNHNS and SASEGT. This CDR3 contains 15 residues. CDR3 region: CASGPGTSGGETQYF. CDR3 nucleotides: TGTGCCAGCGGCCCCGGGACTAGCGGGGGAGAGACCCAGTACTTC.

This clonotype was seen only once. This rearrangement joins TRBV19 to TRBJ1-1; 7 bases match TRBD1. Germline CDR1 and CDR2: LNHDA and SQIVND (reference sequence). V shed 5 bases and J 0 bases; nucleotides not matched to a gene: 6. The CDR3 loop spans 15 amino acids. The CDR3 reads CASSPPTGMNTEAFF. In DNA, the CDR3 is TGTGCCAGTAGTCCACCGACAGGGATGAACACTGAAGCTTTCTTT.

This clonotype turned up a few times. The V call is TRBV29-1, the J call TRBJ2-5; 7 bases are shared with TRBD2. The CDR3 loop spans 13 amino acids. The V segment lost 7 bases and the J segment 3 bases; nucleotides outside the gene matches: 8. Per germline, CDR1 SQVTM and CDR2 ANQGSEA. For the CDR3, the DNA is TGCAGCGAAGCAGCGGGGATGAAAGAGACCCAGTACTTC. It translates to CSEAAGMKETQYF.

In its sample, this clonotype was seen many times. V usage is TRBV2 and J usage is TRBJ2-7; D uncertain. Per the germline V gene, CDR1 is SNHLY and CDR2 is FYNNEI. The CDR3 is 15 amino acids. Trimming removed 4 bases at V and 0 bases at J, with 13 bases between. CDR3 in DNA: TGTGCCAGCAGTGCATCCTGGGTCTCCTCCTACGAGCAGTACTTC. This translates into CASSASWVSSYEQYF.

This clonotype was recorded a few times. The V gene is TRBV19, the J gene TRBJ2-1; 9 nucleotides align to TRBD2. CDR3 length: 17 residues. V lost 7 bases and J lost 9; bases outside the gene matches: 19. Germline V gene sequence: CDR1 LNHDA, CDR2 SQIVND (reference sequence). DNA for the CDR3: TGTGCCAGTATAGGTATCGGGGCGGGGGGGCCCAGGATTGAGCAGTTCTTC. Protein: CASIGIGAGGPRIEQFF.

The V and J genes are TRBV9 and TRBJ2-1; 8 bases line up with TRBD1. Germline CDR1 and CDR2: SGDLS and YYNGEE. The V gene end was trimmed by 0 bases and the J gene end by 5 bases; junction bases not matched to a gene: 13. The CDR3 is 18 residues long. Here the CDR3 reads CASSVDGAAGGTDNEQFF. DNA of the CDR3: TGTGCCAGCAGCGTAGACGGGGCGGCAGGGGGCACCGACAATGAGCAGTTCTTC.

The table lists this clonotype with a few counts. V is TRBV30 and J is TRBJ2-3, with D hard to call. Germline V CDR1 and CDR2: GTSNPN, SVGIG (reference sequence). Between the trimmed V and J ends, which lost 2 bases and 4 bases, there was a span of 4 bases. CDR3 length: 11 amino acids. The CDR3 nucleotides are TGTGCCTGGAGTCAGCCAGATACGCAGTATTTT. This gives the protein CAWSQPDTQYF.

This clonotype was observed at least ten times. This sequence joins TRBV7-9 and TRBJ2-7; 13 bases map to TRBD2. The CDR3 spans 17 residues. Germline V gives CDR1 SEHNR, CDR2 FQNEAQ (reference sequence). Trimming removed 5 bases from V and 0 bases from J; junction bases left unmatched: 7. The CDR3 sequence is CASSQTSGGQSSYEQYF. The CDR3 DNA follows: TGTGCCAGCAGCCAGACTAGCGGGGGGCAAAGCTCCTACGAGCAGTACTTC.

The sample holds many counts of this clonotype. The V call is TRBV14, the J call TRBJ1-2, with a tentative D call TRBD1 (5 bases). Germline V gives CDR1 SGHDN, CDR2 FVKESK. The CDR3 is made up of 15 amino acids. V gave up 4 bases and J gave up 1 base, with 13 bases separating them. The CDR3 region is CASSPGGSRNYGYTF. CDR3 bases: TGTGCCAGCAGCCCGGGGGGATCACGTAACTATGGCTACACCTTC.

The chain joins TRBV6-1 to TRBJ2-6; no reliable D call. CDR3 size: 14 residues. The germline gives CDR1 MNHNS, CDR2 SASEGT. The V end was cut by 7 bases, the J end by 4 bases, with 11 bases between. The CDR3, as DNA: TGTGCCAGCACACCAGACGCCGGGGCCAACGTCCTGACTTTC. Amino acids: CASTPDAGANVLTF.

This clonotype was seen at least ten times. The chain uses TRBV27 and TRBJ1-5; unclear D gene. Germline lookup yields CDR1 MNHEY and CDR2 SMNVEV (reference sequence). This CDR3 is 12 amino acids long. The V gene lost 3 bases and the J gene lost 7 bases, with 7 bases spanning the gap. CDR3: CASSFSGQPQHF. CDR3 bases: TGTGCCAGCAGTTTCTCCGGGCAGCCCCAGCATTTT.

There are many counts of this clonotype. The V gene is TRBV20-1, the J gene TRBJ1-1; tentative D call: TRBD1 (5 bases). The ends were cut back, 5 bases at V and 6 bases at J, with 16 bases in the middle. From germline, CDR1 is DFQATT and CDR2 SNEGSKA (reference sequence). The CDR3 loop spans 13 amino acids. CDR3 in DNA: TGCAGTGCTTGGGACCGGTTAAGGGCTGAAGCTTTCTTT. It encodes CSAWDRLRAEAFF.

This clonotype has ten or more counts. The CDR3 reads CASSESGGGWTEAFF. The CDR3 region has the DNA TGCGCCAGCAGTGAGTCGGGGGGGGGGTGGACTGAAGCTTTCTTT. The chain employs TRBV10-2 and TRBJ1-1, with D tentatively TRBD1 (5 bases). Trimming pared 0 bases from V and 5 bases from J, leaving 13 bases between. The CDR3 runs to 15 residues. In germline, CDR1 is WSHSY, CDR2 SAAADI.

On this clonotype itself: Given a much more abundant clone one base away, this may be a read error. The chain links TRBV5-1 to TRBJ2-7; 8 nucleotides align to TRBD1. Looked up from germline, CDR1 is SGHRS and CDR2 is YFSETQ. The CDR3 runs 14 residues. The CDR3 DNA is TGCGCCGGCAGCTTGACAGGGGTCTCCTACGAGCAGTACTTC. This sequence encodes CAGSLTGVSYEQYF.